The clone carrying this TCR beta chain was seen a handful of times. After isolation, RNA underwent reverse transcription to generate cDNA as the sequencing template. Sequenced by immunoSEQ multiplex PCR; TCRdb stores in-frame clones only, minus some. The sample shows about 150,000 clones, 54% of them seen only once. The sample originates from a study of CD8+ T cells in alopecia areata. The germline gives CDR1 SGDLS, CDR2 YYNGEE. This CDR3 spans 13 amino acids. Trimming removed 0 bases from V and 2 bases from J, with 5 bases in between. Treatment: oral pan-JAK inhibitor, 5-10 mg twice daily. The chain employs TRBV9 and TRBJ1-2; D is ambiguous. Source: CD8+ T cells sorted from blood, taken at week 4, from a patient treated with tofacitinib. The source of this sequence is a human donor with alopecia areata. The CDR3 protein is CASSVEGNYGYTF. In DNA, the CDR3 is TGTGCCAGCAGCGTAGAGGGAAACTATGGCTACACCTTC.